What follows is one T cell receptor beta chain and its context. What this receptor recognizes is not known. Per-nucleotide qualities are absent, and no much larger clonotype sits a single base away. Genomic DNA was extracted from sorted cells for sequencing of the TCRbeta CDR3 region. The immunoSEQ Assay was used for sequencing of TCRbeta CDR3 regions. The table was pulled from immuneACCESS by TCRdb, which kept in-frame rearrangements only. Such tables lose some clones; where checked, under half of the loss comes from unresolved V genes, and the rest has no known cause. The sample table lists some 50,000 clones, around 80% of them with a count of one. Around 2.5% of the sample is in the top ten clones. The data derive from a study of OX40 agonist ivuxolimab in advanced cancers. About the study as a whole: Ivuxolimab was an agonistic, fully human IgG2 monoclonal antibody directed against OX40 (CD134), a costimulatory receptor. The dose-escalation cohort was about 83% male with a mean age of around 64 years, ranging from roughly 20 to 80. The paper covers the monotherapy dose-escalation part of the phase I ivuxolimab trial, which included N of about 56 patients. Intravenous ivuxolimab was administered to patients every 2 weeks at six dose levels: 0.01, 0.1, 0.3, 1.5, 3 and 10 mg/kg. Three dose-escalation patients achieved partial responses, one with hepatocellular carcinoma and two with cutaneous melanoma. Prior anti-PD-1, anti-PD-L1 or anti-CTLA-4 therapy was permitted, and checkpoint inhibitors had been received by about 36% of dose-escalation patients. Peripheral TCRbeta sequencing was intended to test whether TCR sequence diversity was altered and clonal T-cell expansion was caused by ivuxolimab. Among the 52 dose-escalation patients, approximately 20 had hepatocellular carcinoma, 15 or so melanoma, 9 renal cell carcinoma and 9 head and neck cancer.

The CDR3 measures 15 amino acids from cysteine to phenylalanine. Kept here is only the CDR3 DNA, which spans 45 bases and is read in frame from base 1. CDR1 SGHVS and CDR2 FNYEAQ are derived from the germline V gene. Trimming accounts for 2 bases at V and 4 bases at J, while the number of junction bases matched to no gene is 4. Study-level results and caveats: At doses of 0.1 to 3.0 mg/kg, clonal expansion of both CD4+ and CD8+ T cells in blood was seen between baseline and week 6. Partial responders in the 0.1-3.0 mg/kg groups had among the lowest normalized peripheral clonal expansion, especially among CD8+ T cells. Which antigens the clonally expanded peripheral T cells were specific for was not determined. After ivuxolimab, expanded clones were on average more numerous among CD8+ T cells than among CD4+ T cells. Low levels of normalized T-cell clonal expansion were also seen in some nonresponding patients.

Patients with autoimmune disease history or receiving systemic immunosuppression were excluded from the trial. Peripheral blood for TCR sequencing was drawn from every dose cohort at baseline, at cycle 4 day 1 and at cycle 7 day 1. Samples were obtained from an open-label, multicenter, first-in-human phase I dose-escalation trial of ivuxolimab. Adults with locally advanced or metastatic melanoma, renal cell carcinoma, hepatocellular carcinoma or head and neck squamous cell carcinoma were enrolled in the trial. Before TCR sequencing, CD4+ and CD8+ T cells were separately sorted from peripheral blood.

The clonotype was recovered from an adult with an advanced solid tumor such as melanoma, head and neck, liver or kidney cancer. Sequenced material: CD4+ or CD8+ T cells sorted from blood, taken in a trial of the OX40 agonist ivuxolimab. The chain is encoded by TRBV7-6 joined to TRBJ1-3, with 8 middle bases fitting TRBD1. The bases read TGTGCCAGCAGCTTACAGGGGGCGATCGGAAACACCATATATTTT. Translation gives CASSLQGAIGNTIYF.